This is a list of T cell receptor beta chains from one sample in a study of T cells in Graves' hyperthyroidism and ophthalmopathy. TCRdb analysed the multiplex PCR reads with MiXCR anew, one entry per CDR3 protein. The sample consists of about 610,000 distinct CDR3 sequences, 14% to 15% of them appearing once. Specimen: blood. The receptors shown here come from a woman aged 40 to 55 with Graves' ophthalmopathy. Both conserved end residues are part of each CDR3. The D gene is left open where the match is weak. Not every row has a clone size; where given, it reads once, few, many or a size class.

v_gene: TRBV12-3/TRBV12-4; j_gene: TRBJ2-7; abundance: many; d_gene: -; CDR3aa: CASSFSGGGKRQYF; CDR3nt: TGTGCCAGCAGTTTCTCGGGGGGCGGGAAAAGGCAGTACTTC
v_gene: TRBV20-1; j_gene: TRBJ2-5; abundance: many; d_gene: TRBD2; CDR3aa: CSAIEGLAGPQETQYF; CDR3nt: TGCAGTGCCATCGAAGGACTAGCGGGCCCCCAAGAGACCCAGTACTTC
v_gene: TRBV12-3/TRBV12-4; j_gene: TRBJ1-1; abundance: many; d_gene: TRBD1; CDR3aa: CASSFGWDSEAFF; CDR3nt: TGTGCCAGCAGTTTCGGTTGGGACAGTGAAGCTTTCTTT
v_gene: TRBV10-3; j_gene: TRBJ1-1; abundance: many; d_gene: -; CDR3aa: CAISESRQNTEAFF; CDR3nt: TGTGCCATCAGTGAGTCAAGACAGAACACTGAAGCTTTCTTT
v_gene: TRBV5-5; j_gene: TRBJ1-2; abundance: many; d_gene: -; CDR3aa: CASSRGVSEGYTF; CDR3nt: TGTGCCAGCAGCCGCGGGGTCTCGGAAGGCTACACCTTC
v_gene: TRBV7-2; j_gene: TRBJ2-1; abundance: few; d_gene: TRBD2; CDR3aa: CASSLGLAEYNEQFF; CDR3nt: TGTGCCAGCAGCTTAGGACTAGCGGAGTACAATGAGCAGTTCTTC
v_gene: TRBV20-1; j_gene: TRBJ2-5; abundance: -; d_gene: TRBD1; CDR3aa: CSAPLGGSWRDREVRETQYF; CDR3nt: TGCAGTGCTCCCCTCGGTGGTAGTTGGCGGGACAGGGAAGTGCGAGAGACCCAGTACTTC
v_gene: TRBV7-2; j_gene: TRBJ1-1; abundance: many; d_gene: -; CDR3aa: CASSLGGLLNTEAFF; CDR3nt: TGTGCCAGCAGCTTAGGGGGACTCTTGAACACTGAAGCTTTCTTT
v_gene: TRBV2; j_gene: TRBJ1-1; abundance: few; d_gene: -; CDR3aa: CASSEGTGRYTEAFF; CDR3nt: TGTGCCAGCAGTGAAGGAACAGGGAGGTACACTGAAGCTTTCTTT
v_gene: TRBV6-1; j_gene: TRBJ1-2; abundance: many; d_gene: -; CDR3aa: CASSEISRGHLRYTF; CDR3nt: TGTGCCAGCAGCGAGATCTCGCGGGGGCATTTGCGCTACACCTTC
v_gene: TRBV5-4; j_gene: TRBJ1-6; abundance: few; d_gene: -; CDR3aa: CASSPRESSYNSPLHF; CDR3nt: TGTGCCAGCAGCCCGCGGGAGAGCTCCTATAATTCACCCCTCCACTTT
v_gene: TRBV7-3; j_gene: TRBJ2-3; abundance: few; d_gene: -; CDR3aa: CASSWGVDGSDTQYF; CDR3nt: TGTGCCAGCAGCTGGGGGGTCGACGGGTCAGATACGCAGTATTTT
v_gene: TRBV29-1; j_gene: TRBJ1-1; abundance: many; d_gene: TRBD1; CDR3aa: CSAQEVTGGTEAFF; CDR3nt: TGCAGCGCCCAAGAGGTGACAGGGGGCACTGAAGCTTTCTTT
v_gene: TRBV6-2/TRBV6-3; j_gene: TRBJ2-7; abundance: many; d_gene: TRBD2; CDR3aa: CASKLAGVGTYEQYF; CDR3nt: TGTGCCAGCAAGCTAGCGGGAGTGGGGACCTACGAGCAGTACTTC
v_gene: TRBV6-4; j_gene: TRBJ2-2; abundance: -; d_gene: TRBD2; CDR3aa: CASSPTSDPGELFF; CDR3nt: TGTGCCAGCAGTCCGACTAGCGATCCCGGGGAGCTGTTTTTT
v_gene: TRBV14; j_gene: TRBJ1-1; abundance: many; d_gene: -; CDR3aa: CASSQAGAEAFF; CDR3nt: TGTGCCAGCAGCCAAGCCGGGGCCGAAGCTTTCTTT
v_gene: TRBV6-5; j_gene: TRBJ1-2; abundance: many; d_gene: -; CDR3aa: CASSVLGTPSNYGYTF; CDR3nt: TGTGCCAGCAGTGTACTCGGGACACCAAGTAACTATGGCTACACCTTC
v_gene: TRBV29-1; j_gene: TRBJ2-5; abundance: many; d_gene: -; CDR3aa: CSVGLLTQETQYF; CDR3nt: TGCAGCGTGGGACTCCTAACCCAAGAGACCCAGTACTTC
v_gene: TRBV19; j_gene: TRBJ2-5; abundance: many; d_gene: -; CDR3aa: CASNSGTGETQYF; CDR3nt: TGTGCCAGTAACAGCGGGACAGGAGAGACCCAGTACTTC
v_gene: TRBV5-6; j_gene: TRBJ2-5; abundance: many; d_gene: -; CDR3aa: CASSPLERPWQETQYF; CDR3nt: TGTGCCAGCAGCCCTCTAGAGCGGCCGTGGCAAGAGACCCAGTACTTC
v_gene: TRBV30; j_gene: TRBJ2-2; abundance: many; d_gene: TRBD1; CDR3aa: CAWSRLTGVGELFF; CDR3nt: TGTGCCTGGAGCCGTTTGACAGGGGTCGGGGAGCTGTTTTTT
v_gene: TRBV6-2/TRBV6-3; j_gene: TRBJ2-7; abundance: many; d_gene: TRBD2; CDR3aa: CASSYGGTMIYEQYF; CDR3nt: TGTGCCAGCAGTTACGGGGGGACTATGATCTACGAGCAGTACTTC
v_gene: TRBV6-5; j_gene: TRBJ1-1; abundance: many; d_gene: -; CDR3aa: CASSYSIRGRNTEAFF; CDR3nt: TGTGCCAGCAGTTACTCGATCCGGGGAAGGAACACTGAAGCTTTCTTT
v_gene: TRBV28; j_gene: TRBJ2-2; abundance: -; d_gene: TRBD2; CDR3aa: CASSLAGANGELFF; CDR3nt: TGTGCCAGCAGTCTGGCGGGAGCGAACGGGGAGCTGTTTTTT